The 15 T cell receptor beta chains reported below all come from one sample, sequenced in a study of blood T cells in healthy people across ages. A second PCR of about 7 to 12 cycles used a sample-barcoded 5' primer and a J-beta primer mix. TCRdb analysed the 5' RACE reads with MiXCR anew, one entry per CDR3 protein. The sample yields roughly 550,000 distinct CDR3 sequences, nearly 25% seen once. These data were also filed under a second study, of T cells of mothers and their children.

The material sequenced was blood. Every receptor here comes from a boy aged 10-17 years in good health.

The V gene is TRBV28, the J gene TRBJ2-2; maybe TRBD1 (7 bases). This CDR3 is 14 amino acids long. Trimming left V 3 bases short and J 5 bases short, with 10 bases between. Germline CDR1 reads MDHEN; CDR2 reads SYDVKM. This CDR3 reads CASSLTGRTGELFF. The CDR3 DNA sequence: TGTGCCAGCAGTTTGACAGGGAGGACCGGGGAGCTGTTTTTT.

The sample holds many counts of this clonotype. The chain joins TRBV5-1 to TRBJ2-3; tentative D call: TRBD1 (5 bases). Trimming shortened V by 0 bases and J by 6 bases, and 11 bases separated the two germline ends. The CDR3 covers 14 residues. The germline V gene encodes CDR1 SGHRS and CDR2 YFSETQ. The CDR3 spells CASSLASRVDTQYF. Here the CDR3 DNA reads TGCGCCAGCAGCTTGGCATCCAGGGTGGATACGCAGTATTTT.

This clonotype was seen a handful of times. The chain combines TRBV28 with TRBJ1-2; D not resolved. The CDR3 has 15 residues. V lost 8 bases and J 5 bases, leaving 21 bases between the germline ends. Germline V gene data show CDR1 as MDHEN and CDR2 as SYDVKM. CDR3 amino acids: CASLLKRSGYYGYTF. The CDR3, as DNA: TGTGCCAGCCTCTTAAAGAGGTCAGGCTATTATGGCTACACCTTC.

This chain joins TRBV2 and TRBJ2-5; D remains unclear. The J call is uncertain, as TRBJ2-7 better fits the DNA end. This CDR3 region has 13 residues. Looked up from germline, CDR1 is SNHLY and CDR2 is FYNNEI. This chain's CDR3 is CASSEEIVYEQYF. The CDR3 region has the DNA TGTGCCAGCAGTGAGGAGATAGTCTACGAGCAGTACTTC.

The gene calls are TRBV6-1 and TRBJ1-2; 7 bases map to TRBD1. CDR3 length: 14 residues. CDR1 MNHNS and CDR2 SASEGT come from the germline V gene. The V and J ends lost 4 bases and 3 bases, in that order; junction bases with no gene match: 5. The CDR3 sequence: CASSVTGQDYGYTF. For the CDR3, the DNA is TGTGCCAGCAGTGTGACAGGGCAGGACTATGGCTACACCTTC.

This clonotype was counted between two and nine times. This chain connects TRBV7-6 to TRBJ1-5; D is uncertain. The CDR3 length is 13 residues. From germline, CDR1 is SGHVS and CDR2 FNYEAQ. Trimming removed 5 bases at V and 5 bases at J, with 10 bases between. CDR3 nucleotides: TGTGCCAGCAGCCGACGGCAGGATCAGCCCCAGCATTTT. Amino acids: CASSRRQDQPQHF.

The genes are TRBV28 and TRBJ2-1; tentatively, D is TRBD2 (6 bases). The V gene lost 9 bases and the J gene lost 3 bases, with 18 bases spanning the gap. Germline V gives CDR1 MDHEN, CDR2 SYDVKM. This CDR3 has 15 residues. Here the CDR3 reads CASGTPGLVYNEQFF. In DNA form, the CDR3 reads TGTGCCAGTGGCACTCCGGGACTCGTCTACAATGAGCAGTTCTTC.

This rearrangement joins TRBV4-3 to TRBJ2-2, with D perhaps given as TRBD1 or TRBD2 (5 bases each). Trimming removed 0 bases from V and 3 bases from J, with 17 bases in between. The CDR3 consists of 18 residues. Germline assignment: CDR1 LGHNA and CDR2 YSLEER. CDR3 nucleotide sequence: TGCGCCAGCAGCCAAGATCTCGTCGTAGAGGGGTACACCGGGGAGCTGTTTTTT. Translation: CASSQDLVVEGYTGELFF.

In its sample, this clonotype was seen a few times. This may be a read error: a much more frequent sequence differs by one nucleotide. This chain links TRBV14 with TRBJ1-2; no clear D gene. The CDR3 is made up of 15 amino acids. In germline, CDR1 is SGHDN, CDR2 FVKESK. This chain's CDR3 is CACSQTIGANYGYTF. CDR3 in DNA: TGTGCCTGCAGCCAAACAATCGGAGCTAACTATGGCTACACCTTC. The full variable domain, its missing parts supplied by reference TRBV14 and TRBJ1-2, is EAGVTQFPSHSVIEKGQTVTLRCDPISGHDNLYWYRRVMGKEIKFLLHFVKESKQDESGMPNNRFLAERTGGTYSTLKVQPAELEDSGVYFCACSQTIGANYGYTFGSGTRLTVV.

The CDR3 spells CASSPEIRTGNTIYF. The CDR3 coding sequence is TGTGCCAGCTCACCGGAAATAAGAACTGGAAACACCATATATTTT. V gene TRBV18 combines with J gene TRBJ1-3, with D unresolved. From germline, CDR1 is KGHSH and CDR2 LQKENI. This CDR3 has 15 residues. Deletions cut 3 bases from V and 2 bases from J, with 11 bases between.

This chain uses TRBV7-9 with TRBJ1-6; no definite D call. This CDR3 comprises 16 residues. Trimming took 4 bases from V and 3 from J, leaving 13 bases between them. The germline gives CDR1 SEHNR, CDR2 FQNEAQ (reference sequence). In nucleotides, the CDR3 is TGTGCCAGCAGCTCTTGGACCGGAAACTATAATTCACCCCTCCACTTT. Translating it yields CASSSWTGNYNSPLHF.

The sample holds a few counts of this clonotype. This chain links TRBV3-1 with TRBJ1-2; D remains unclear. CDR1 is LGHDT, CDR2 YNNKEL, per germline (reference sequence). This CDR3 spans 14 amino acids. The V end lost 5 bases, the J end lost 0 bases, and 10 bases lay between the germline ends. CDR3 loop: CASSLQTSNYGYTF. The CDR3 nucleotides read TGTGCCAGCAGCTTACAGACGTCTAACTATGGCTACACCTTC.

Many counts were recorded for this clonotype. The chain links TRBV10-3 to TRBJ2-5; TRBD2 matches 7 bases. The ends lost 5 bases at V and 5 bases at J; junction bases unmatched: 5. CDR3 length: 13 residues. Germline CDR1 reads ENHRY; CDR2 reads SYGVKD. The chain's CDR3 is CAISPGGLETQYF. As DNA, the CDR3 is TGTGCCATCAGTCCCGGGGGGTTGGAGACCCAGTACTTC.

This clonotype has ten or more counts. This chain links TRBV25-1 with TRBJ2-5, with 7 bases matching TRBD1. J was trimmed by 3 bases and V by 3 bases; bases with no gene match: 4. This CDR3 has 14 amino acids. Germline CDR1 and CDR2: MGHDK and SYGVNS. CDR3 region: CASSDPGQEETQYF. CDR3 nucleotide sequence: TGTGCCAGCAGTGACCCCGGACAGGAAGAGACCCAGTACTTC.

This clonotype was counted ten times or more. V and J are TRBV7-9 and TRBJ2-5; D call uncertain. CDR1 is SEHNR, CDR2 FQNEAQ, per germline (reference sequence). The CDR3 consists of 12 residues. The V end lost 5 bases, the J end lost 2 bases, and 6 bases lay between the germline ends. The CDR3 region has the DNA TGTGCCAGCAGCAGGGTACAAGAGACCCAGTACTTC. Residues: CASSRVQETQYF.